A selection of T cell receptor beta chains follows, all from one sample in a study of beta chain features in type 1 diabetes. Profiled with immunoSEQ multiplex PCR; TCRdb holds only in-frame clones, not every one. The table records about 260,000 clones, about 63% of them present only once. The sequencing input was naive CD4+ T cells from blood. Receptors were obtained from a man aged 30 to 45 in good health. CDR3s include the opening cysteine and the closing phenylalanine or tryptophan. Each record gives: clone size, V gene, J gene, D gene, CDR3 protein, CDR3 DNA. The D gene is left open where the match is weak. Where a row states a size, it is once, few, many or the class of an expanded clone; other rows omit it.

>-|TRBV4-3|TRBJ2-7|-
CASSPKIGGANNEQYF
TGCGCCAGCAGCCCCAAGATTGGGGGCGCGAACAACGAGCAGTACTTC
>-|TRBV25-1|TRBJ2-7|TRBD2
CASSEWTSSYEQYF
TGTGCCAGCAGTGAGTGGACTAGCTCCTACGAGCAGTACTTC
>-|TRBV4-1|TRBJ2-5|-
CASSLEGGRETQYF
TGCGCCAGCAGCCTCGAGGGGGGTCGAGAGACCCAGTACTTC
>-|TRBV30|TRBJ2-1|-
CAWSVRAGYNEQFF
TGTGCCTGGAGTGTACGGGCAGGTTACAATGAGCAGTTCTTC
>-|TRBV7-2|TRBJ2-1|-
CASSERRDAQNEQFF
TGTGCCAGCAGTGAGAGGCGGGATGCCCAGAATGAGCAGTTCTTC
>few|TRBV29-1|TRBJ2-4|-
CSGQGGSKNIQYF
TGCAGCGGGCAAGGAGGGTCCAAAAACATTCAGTACTTC
>-|TRBV29-1|TRBJ2-5|-
CSVQEGQETQYF
TGCAGCGTTCAAGAGGGGCAGGAGACCCAGTACTTC
>few|TRBV11-2|TRBJ2-4|TRBD1
CASSLMGQLAKNIQYF
TGTGCCAGCAGCTTAATGGGACAGCTAGCCAAAAACATTCAGTACTTC
>-|TRBV30|TRBJ2-1|TRBD2
CAWSPFLAGGPDEQFF
TGTGCCTGGAGTCCTTTTCTAGCGGGAGGGCCTGATGAGCAGTTCTTC
>-|TRBV4-1|TRBJ2-7|-
CASSQDRRSQYF
TGCGCCAGCAGCCAAGATCGGCGGTCGCAGTACTTC
>few|TRBV19|TRBJ2-1|TRBD2
CASSPGTSGRVSEQFF
TGTGCCAGTAGTCCCGGGACTAGCGGGAGGGTTAGTGAGCAGTTCTTC
>-|TRBV11-2|TRBJ2-1|-
CASSSGTAAYNEQFF
TGTGCCAGCAGTTCCGGGACGGCTGCCTACAATGAGCAGTTCTTC
>few|TRBV10-3|TRBJ2-1|TRBD2
CAISGLLGLAVNNEQFF
TGTGCCATCAGTGGCCTACTGGGACTAGCGGTTAACAATGAGCAGTTCTTC